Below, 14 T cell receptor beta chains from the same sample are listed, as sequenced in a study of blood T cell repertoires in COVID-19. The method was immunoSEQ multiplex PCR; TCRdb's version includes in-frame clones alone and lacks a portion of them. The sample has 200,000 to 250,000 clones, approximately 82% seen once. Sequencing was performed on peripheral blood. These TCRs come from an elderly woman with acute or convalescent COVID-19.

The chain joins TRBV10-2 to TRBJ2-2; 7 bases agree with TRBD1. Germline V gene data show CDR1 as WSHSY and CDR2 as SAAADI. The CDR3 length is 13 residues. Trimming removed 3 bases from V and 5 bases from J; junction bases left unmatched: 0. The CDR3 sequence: CASSEQGTGELFF. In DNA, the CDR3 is TGCGCCAGCAGTGAACAGGGGACCGGGGAGCTGTTTTTT.

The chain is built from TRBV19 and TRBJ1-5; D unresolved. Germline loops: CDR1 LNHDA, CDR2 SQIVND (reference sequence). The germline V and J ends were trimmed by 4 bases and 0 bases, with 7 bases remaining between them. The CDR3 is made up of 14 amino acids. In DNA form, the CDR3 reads TGTGCCAGTAGTAAAGAGTATAGCAATCAGCCCCAGCATTTT. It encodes CASSKEYSNQPQHF.

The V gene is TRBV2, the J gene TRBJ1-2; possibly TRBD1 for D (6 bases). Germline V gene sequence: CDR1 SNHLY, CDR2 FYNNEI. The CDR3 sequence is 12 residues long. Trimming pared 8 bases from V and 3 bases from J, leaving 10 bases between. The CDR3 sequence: CASRDIDYGYTF. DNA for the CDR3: TGTGCCAGCCGGGACATCGACTATGGCTACACCTTC.

The CDR3 DNA sequence: TGTGCCAGCAGGGGGCCGGGAATAGCGGACGAGCAGTACTTC. This encodes CASRGPGIADEQYF. The chain combines TRBV2 with TRBJ2-7; D might be TRBD2 (6 bases). The CDR3 totals 14 residues. The germline V gene has CDR1 SNHLY and CDR2 FYNNEI. Deletions cut 6 bases from V and 5 bases from J, with 17 bases between.

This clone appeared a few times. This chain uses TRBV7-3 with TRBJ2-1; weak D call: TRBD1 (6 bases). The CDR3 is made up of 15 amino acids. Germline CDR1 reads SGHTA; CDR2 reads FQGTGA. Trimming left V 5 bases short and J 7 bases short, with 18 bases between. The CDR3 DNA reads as TGTGCCAGCAGCCCTCCAGGGGAAGGGCGGAATGAGCAGTTCTTC. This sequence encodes CASSPPGEGRNEQFF.

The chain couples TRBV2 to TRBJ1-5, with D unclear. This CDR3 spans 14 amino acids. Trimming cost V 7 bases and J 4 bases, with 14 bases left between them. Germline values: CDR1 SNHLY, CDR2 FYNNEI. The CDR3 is CASNPREGNQPQHF. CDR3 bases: TGTGCCAGCAACCCAAGGGAGGGAAATCAGCCCCAGCATTTT.

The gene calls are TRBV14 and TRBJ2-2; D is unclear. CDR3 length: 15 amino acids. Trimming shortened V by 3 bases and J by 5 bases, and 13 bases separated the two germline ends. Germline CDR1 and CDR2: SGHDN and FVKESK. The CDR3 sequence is CASSQALGLTGELFF. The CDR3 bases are TGTGCCAGCAGCCAGGCCCTAGGTCTTACCGGGGAGCTGTTTTTT.

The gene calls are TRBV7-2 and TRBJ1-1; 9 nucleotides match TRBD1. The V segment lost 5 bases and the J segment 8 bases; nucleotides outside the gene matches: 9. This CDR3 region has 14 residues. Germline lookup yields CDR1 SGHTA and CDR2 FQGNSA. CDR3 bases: TGTGCCAGCAGCCCTCACAGGGGGCGAATAGAAGCTTTCTTT. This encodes CASSPHRGRIEAFF.

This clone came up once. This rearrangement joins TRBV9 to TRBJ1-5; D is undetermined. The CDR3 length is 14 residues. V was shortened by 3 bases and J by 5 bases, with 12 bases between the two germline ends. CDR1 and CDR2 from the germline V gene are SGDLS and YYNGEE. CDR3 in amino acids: CASSAGGRYQPQHF. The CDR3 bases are TGTGCCAGCAGCGCGGGAGGTCGGTATCAGCCCCAGCATTTT.

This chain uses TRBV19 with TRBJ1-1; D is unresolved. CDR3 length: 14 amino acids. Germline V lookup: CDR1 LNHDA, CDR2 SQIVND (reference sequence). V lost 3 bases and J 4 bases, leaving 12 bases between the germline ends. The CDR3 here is CASSIGQAGTEAFF. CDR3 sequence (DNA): TGTGCCAGTAGTATTGGTCAGGCGGGCACTGAAGCTTTCTTT.

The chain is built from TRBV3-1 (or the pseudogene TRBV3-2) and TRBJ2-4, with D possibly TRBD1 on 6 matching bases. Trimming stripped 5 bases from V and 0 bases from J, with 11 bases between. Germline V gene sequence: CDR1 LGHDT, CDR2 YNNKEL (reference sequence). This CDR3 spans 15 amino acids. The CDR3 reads CASSVNRAAKNIQYF. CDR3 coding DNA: TGTGCCAGCAGCGTTAACAGGGCAGCCAAAAACATTCAGTACTTC.

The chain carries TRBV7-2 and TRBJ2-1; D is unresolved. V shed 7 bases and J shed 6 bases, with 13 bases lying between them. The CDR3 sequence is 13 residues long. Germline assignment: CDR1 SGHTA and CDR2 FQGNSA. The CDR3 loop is CASTIPTGNEQFF. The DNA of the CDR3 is TGTGCCAGCACCATCCCGACGGGCAATGAGCAGTTCTTC.

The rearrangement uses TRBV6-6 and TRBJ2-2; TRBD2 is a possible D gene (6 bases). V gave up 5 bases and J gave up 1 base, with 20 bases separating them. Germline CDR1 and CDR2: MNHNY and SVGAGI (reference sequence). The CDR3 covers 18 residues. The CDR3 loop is CASSPLLGRGLNTGELFF. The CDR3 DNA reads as TGTGCCAGCAGTCCCCTATTGGGGCGGGGACTGAACACCGGGGAGCTGTTTTTT.

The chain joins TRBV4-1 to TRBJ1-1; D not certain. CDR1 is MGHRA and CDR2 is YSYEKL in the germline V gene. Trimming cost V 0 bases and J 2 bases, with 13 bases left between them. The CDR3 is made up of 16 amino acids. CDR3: CASSQEGRPDNTEAFF. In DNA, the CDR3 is TGCGCCAGCAGCCAAGAGGGCAGGCCAGATAACACTGAAGCTTTCTTT.